This paragraph reports one TCR beta chain. Germline CDR1 reads KGHSH; CDR2 reads LQKENI. The ends were cut back, 1 base at V and 7 bases at J, with 14 bases in the middle. This CDR3 region has 15 residues. This specimen comes from a study of blood T cell repertoires in COVID-19. Study-wide context: Some COVID-19 samples were acute and others convalescent; all came from the United States, Italy and Spain. Sources were T cells, B-cell-depleted T cells, or PBMCs; the material itself was cDNA or gDNA.

Seattle enrolled patients during active infection and tracked them longitudinally. As processed by the authors: Nucleated cell number was recorded as an estimate derived from reference gene primer amplification. Libraries were prepared by immunoSEQ multiplex PCR; TCRdb keeps only in-frame clonotypes and omits some of them. That table furnishes V, J and clone size, whereas the DNA furnished D and trimming. The table records about 140,000 clones, over 80% of them present only once. This chain joins TRBV18 and TRBJ1-5; D not resolved. The sample consisted of peripheral blood. The receptor comes from a man younger than 45 with COVID-19, enrolled during active disease. As DNA, the CDR3 is TGTGCCAGCTCACCACTAGGAGTAAATGGCCAGCCCCAGCATTTT. Translation gives CASSPLGVNGQPQHF.